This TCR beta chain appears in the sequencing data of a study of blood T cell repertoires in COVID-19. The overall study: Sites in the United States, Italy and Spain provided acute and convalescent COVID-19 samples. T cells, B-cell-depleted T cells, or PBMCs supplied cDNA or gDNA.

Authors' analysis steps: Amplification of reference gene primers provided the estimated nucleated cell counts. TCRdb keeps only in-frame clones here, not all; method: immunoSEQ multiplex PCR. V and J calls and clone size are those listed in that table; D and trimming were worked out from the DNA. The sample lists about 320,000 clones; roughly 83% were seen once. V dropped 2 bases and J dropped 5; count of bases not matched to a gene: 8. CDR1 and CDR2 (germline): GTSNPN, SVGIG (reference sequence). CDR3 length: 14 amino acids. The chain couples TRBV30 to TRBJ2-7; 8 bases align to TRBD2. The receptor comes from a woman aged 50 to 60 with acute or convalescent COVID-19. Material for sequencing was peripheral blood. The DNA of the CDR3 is TGTGCCTGGAGTCGAACCGGGGGGGGCCACGAGCAGTACTTC. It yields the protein CAWSRTGGGHEQYF. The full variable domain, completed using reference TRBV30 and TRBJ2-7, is SQTIHQWPATLVQPVGSPLSLECTVEGTSNPNLYWYRQAAGRGLQLLFYSVGIGQISSEVPQNLSASRPQDRQFILSSKKLLLSDSGFYLCAWSRTGGGHEQYFGPGTRLTVT.